These 11 T cell receptor beta chains were sequenced from one sample in a study of T cells after yellow fever vaccination. TCRdb reprocessed the 5' RACE reads via MiXCR and lists one record per CDR3 protein. Of some 340,000 distinct CDR3 sequences detected, about 10% appear once; the ten largest clones hold 3% to 4%. Material: CD4+ T cells sorted from PBMCs, obtained 45 days after the yellow fever booster vaccination. The receptor set was obtained from a man between 18 and 29 years old who received the YFV17D yellow fever vaccine.

Many counts were recorded for this clonotype. The chain combines TRBV7-9 with TRBJ1-3; TRBD1 is a possible D gene (5 bases). Trimming removed 1 base at V and 8 bases at J, with 9 bases between. This CDR3 is built from 13 residues. CDR1 SEHNR and CDR2 FQNEAQ come from the germline V gene (reference sequence). The CDR3 loop is CASSLEGSHTIYF. CDR3 bases: TGTGCCAGCAGCTTAGAGGGGTCGCACACCATATATTTT.

The CDR3 reads CASSQAGTPKPQHF. For the CDR3, the DNA is TGTGCCAGCAGCCAGGCCGGGACCCCAAAGCCCCAGCATTTT. The genes are TRBV3-1 and TRBJ1-5, with D possibly being TRBD1 (5 bases). Trimming pared 3 bases from V and 8 bases from J, leaving 14 bases between. There are 14 residues in the CDR3. CDR1 LGHDT and CDR2 YNNKEL come from the germline V gene (reference sequence).

This clonotype was detected a few times. V is TRBV29-1 and J is TRBJ1-1, with a possible D match to TRBD1 (6 bases). CDR3 length: 13 amino acids. Germline V gives CDR1 SQVTM, CDR2 ANQGSEA. Trimming took 7 bases from V and 2 from J, leaving 14 bases between them. CDR3 region: CSAVGQLNTEAFF. Here the CDR3 DNA reads TGCAGCGCTGTCGGACAGCTTAACACTGAAGCTTTCTTT.

CDR3 bases: TGCAGTGCTACGCCGGACAGGGGGTTTTATGGCTACACCTTC. Translation: CSATPDRGFYGYTF. The rearrangement uses TRBV20-1 and TRBJ1-2, with 10 bases aligning to TRBD1. Germline V gene data show CDR1 as DFQATT and CDR2 as SNEGSKA (reference sequence). This CDR3 has 14 amino acids. Germline trimming cut 4 bases from V and 5 bases from J; bases unmatched to any gene: 7.

In its sample, this clonotype was seen a few times. The chain recombines TRBV12-3 or TRBV12-4 with TRBJ2-2; the D gene is possibly TRBD1 (6 bases). V shed 6 bases and J shed 4 bases, with 15 bases lying between them. CDR3 size: 15 residues. The CDR3 nucleotides read TGTGCCAGCAGCAGGGACATGGGTGGCACCGGGGAGCTGTTTTTT. It translates to CASSRDMGGTGELFF.

This clonotype showed up many times. The J gene is TRBJ2-6, the V gene TRBV5-1; 8 bases align to TRBD1. V lost 2 bases and J lost 4; bases outside the gene matches: 5. The CDR3 extends over 16 amino acids. Germline V gene data show CDR1 as SGHRS and CDR2 as YFSETQ. The CDR3 bases are TGCGCCAGCAGCTTAAGGACAGGGATCGGGGCCAACGTCCTGACTTTC. This translates into CASSLRTGIGANVLTF.

This clonotype was recorded many times. The chain carries TRBV29-1 and TRBJ2-5; D may be TRBD1 (5 bases). Germline values: CDR1 SQVTM, CDR2 ANQGSEA. The CDR3 loop spans 15 amino acids. V gave up 0 bases and J gave up 5 bases, with 16 bases separating them. CDR3 nucleotide sequence: TGCAGCGTTGAAGATCCTAGGGGTGGTATGGAGACCCAGTACTTC. This encodes CSVEDPRGGMETQYF.

This sequence joins TRBV12-3 or TRBV12-4 and TRBJ2-7; a weak D match, TRBD1 (5 bases). The V end lost 4 bases, the J end lost 6 bases, and 13 bases lay between the germline ends. CDR3 length: 13 amino acids. The CDR3 protein is CASSYGLGREQYV. CDR3 in DNA: TGTGCCAGCAGTTATGGTTTGGGGCGCGAGCAGTACGTC.

This clonotype was recorded once. The CDR3 sequence: CASSPETGRIYGYTF. The CDR3 DNA reads as TGTGCCAGCAGCCCGGAGACAGGGAGGATCTATGGCTACACCTTC. The chain combines TRBV7-2 with TRBJ1-2; 7 nucleotides align to TRBD1. CDR1 is SGHTA and CDR2 is FQGNSA in the germline V gene. Trimming removed 5 bases from V and 4 bases from J; junction bases left unmatched: 10. CDR3 length equals 15 residues.

The table lists this clonotype with a few counts. This chain joins TRBV6-5 and TRBJ1-2; D gene uncertain. With 2 bases removed from V and 0 bases from J, the gap between germline ends came to 7 bases. The CDR3 extends over 14 amino acids. From germline, CDR1 is MNHEY and CDR2 SVGAGI. In DNA, the CDR3 is TGTGCCAGCAGTTACCTCTCCGCTAACTATGGCTACACCTTC. Its translation is CASSYLSANYGYTF.

The CDR3 reads CASSRLEHEGYGYTF. The DNA of the CDR3 is TGCGCCAGCAGCCGCCTAGAACACGAGGGGTACGGCTACACCTTC. The chain carries TRBV4-1 and TRBJ1-2; tentative D call: TRBD1 (5 bases). The CDR3 consists of 15 residues. V shed 4 bases and J shed 8 bases, with 20 bases lying between them. CDR1 is MGHRA and CDR2 is YSYEKL in the germline V gene.